These 16 T cell receptor beta chains were all obtained from the same sample, sequenced in a study of T-cell reconstitution after alpha-beta-depleted transplantation in children. Unique molecular identifiers tagged the TCRbeta library. TCRdb redid the calling of the PCR reads with MiXCR, one entry per CDR3 protein. The sample has hundreds of thousands of distinct CDR3 sequences, about 23% seen once; the top ten hold 2.6%. The sample here was PBMCs, taken before TCRalphabeta/CD19-depleted stem cell transplant. The receptor set was obtained from a girl aged 2 to 10 with Fanconi anemia, due to receive a stem cell transplant.

The chain joins TRBV29-1 to TRBJ2-1; 8 bases agree with TRBD2. Germline V gives CDR1 SQVTM, CDR2 ANQGSEA. Trimming cost V 4 bases and J 3 bases; bases outside gene matches: 8. The CDR3 length is 15 residues. The CDR3 DNA is TGCAGCGTTGGGGAGGCGGGGGGCCTCTACAATGAGCAGTTCTTC. Its protein product is CSVGEAGGLYNEQFF.

This clonotype appeared a few times. This rearrangement joins TRBV7-9 to TRBJ2-1; 7 bases map to TRBD2. The J segment lost 0 bases and the V segment lost 7 bases, leaving 6 bases of the junction unmatched. CDR1 is SEHNR and CDR2 is FQNEAQ in the germline V gene (reference sequence). CDR3 length equals 15 residues. CDR3 amino acids: CASNRAGNSYNEQFF. The CDR3 nucleotides are TGTGCCAGCAACCGAGCGGGGAACTCCTACAATGAGCAGTTCTTC.

This clonotype has a count of ten or more. This rearrangement joins TRBV12-3 or TRBV12-4 to TRBJ2-1; D gene ambiguous. The ends were cut back, 6 bases at V and 4 bases at J, with 13 bases in the middle. The CDR3 has 14 residues. DNA of the CDR3: TGTGCCAGCAGGCCGTATGGGGAATACAATGAGCAGTTCTTC. As protein: CASRPYGEYNEQFF.

This clonotype was observed many times. V usage is TRBV9 and J usage is TRBJ1-3, with D tentatively TRBD1 (6 bases). CDR1 and CDR2 from the germline V gene are SGDLS and YYNGEE. The CDR3 length is 19 residues. Trimming took 2 bases from V and 1 from J, leaving 22 bases between them. Here the CDR3 DNA reads TGTGCCAGCAGCGTGGGCCCTGGGGCAGGGGCCGTATCTGGAAACACCATATATTTT. Residues: CASSVGPGAGAVSGNTIYF.

The table lists this clonotype with many counts. The rearrangement links TRBV24-1 to TRBJ2-1, with 9 bases identical to TRBD2. Trimming removed 6 bases from V and 7 bases from J; junction bases left unmatched: 6. Germline-derived CDR1 and CDR2 are KGHDR and SFDVKD. The CDR3 extends over 14 amino acids. The CDR3 DNA follows: TGTGCCACCAGTCTTAGCGGGAGTGGTAATGAGCAGTTCTTC. Translated, it gives CATSLSGSGNEQFF.

This clonotype has just a few counts. The rearrangement joins TRBV20-1 to TRBJ2-7, with 11 nucleotides matching TRBD2. V dropped 6 bases and J dropped 4; count of bases not matched to a gene: 8. This CDR3 is built from 14 residues. Germline CDR1 reads DFQATT; CDR2 reads SNEGSKA (reference sequence). CDR3 in amino acids: CSAKRLAGSYEQYF. In nucleotides, the CDR3 is TGCAGTGCAAAGAGACTAGCGGGGTCTTACGAGCAGTACTTC.

The J gene is TRBJ2-7, the V gene TRBV5-1; D unresolved. Trimming took off 5 bases at V and 3 bases at J, with 12 bases between the two ends. Germline V CDR1 and CDR2: SGHRS, YFSETQ. The CDR3 contains 13 residues. DNA of the CDR3: TGCGCCAGCAGAAACGGTGCCCACTACGAGCAGTACTTC. Its translation is CASRNGAHYEQYF.

This clonotype was picked up many times. V gene TRBV6-5 combines with J gene TRBJ2-3; 8 bases are shared with TRBD1. CDR3 size: 14 residues. The J segment lost 3 bases and the V segment lost 7 bases, leaving 6 bases of the junction unmatched. CDR1 is MNHEY, CDR2 SVGAGI, per germline. The CDR3 sequence is CASTGRGRTDTQYF. Here the CDR3 DNA reads TGTGCCAGCACGGGCAGGGGGCGGACAGATACGCAGTATTTT.

This clonotype was counted a few times. The CDR3 bases are TGCAGCGTTGTCGGGGGAGGGAAACTCTCCTACAATGAGCAGTTCTTC. Translating it yields CSVVGGGKLSYNEQFF. J is TRBJ2-1 and V is TRBV29-1; TRBD2 agrees at 7 bases. V shed 4 bases and J 0 bases; nucleotides not matched to a gene: 9. Per the germline V gene, CDR1 is SQVTM and CDR2 is ANQGSEA. The CDR3 loop spans 16 amino acids.

This clonotype was counted once. The chain carries TRBV5-4 and TRBJ1-4; TRBD1 agrees at 7 bases. This CDR3 spans 16 amino acids. V gave up 3 bases and J gave up 3 bases; unmatched junction bases: 8. The V gene's germline CDR1 is SGHNT and CDR2 YYREEE (reference sequence). CDR3 loop: CASSSGTALANEKLFF. The CDR3, as DNA: TGTGCCAGCAGCTCCGGGACAGCCTTGGCTAATGAAAAACTGTTTTTT.

This clonotype appeared a few times. The chain is built from TRBV6-4 and TRBJ2-3; TRBD2 aligns across 8 bases. Trimming at V came to 0 bases and at J to 2 bases, leaving 7 bases not matched to a gene. The CDR3 contains 17 residues. Germline values: CDR1 MRHNA, CDR2 SNTAGT. The CDR3 protein is CASSDSGRGADTDTQYF. CDR3 sequence (DNA): TGTGCCAGCAGTGACTCCGGGCGGGGGGCCGACACAGATACGCAGTATTTT.

Many counts were recorded for this clonotype. The V and J genes are TRBV2 and TRBJ2-7; 8 nucleotides match TRBD2. The CDR3 has 11 residues. The ends lost 8 bases at V and 6 bases at J; junction bases unmatched: 3. Per germline, CDR1 SNHLY and CDR2 FYNNEI. CDR3 sequence: CASARGGEQYF. Here the CDR3 DNA reads TGTGCCAGCGCCCGGGGGGGCGAGCAGTACTTC.

The sample holds a few counts of this clonotype. The chain couples TRBV5-1 to TRBJ2-2, with TRBD1 matching over 9 bases. Germline V gene lookup returns CDR1 SGHRS and CDR2 YFSETQ. CDR3 length: 18 amino acids. V was pared by 4 bases and J by 0 bases, with 10 bases of the junction left unmatched. The CDR3 is CASSPRTGGGANTGELFF. CDR3 sequence (DNA): TGCGCCAGCAGCCCGAGAACAGGGGGCGGAGCGAACACCGGGGAGCTGTTTTTT.

The V gene is TRBV7-3, the J gene TRBJ2-7; 10 nucleotides align to TRBD1. The trim removed 5 bases at V and 4 bases at J, leaving 8 bases unmatched. The V gene's germline CDR1 is SGHTA and CDR2 FQGTGA. The CDR3 sequence is 15 residues long. CDR3 amino acids: CASSLRPGQGYEQYF. The CDR3 nucleotides are TGTGCCAGCAGCCTGAGACCGGGACAGGGGTACGAGCAGTACTTC.

This clonotype was found a few times. The genes are TRBV20-1 and TRBJ2-7, with 7 bases matching TRBD1. This CDR3 has 13 residues. The V segment lost 5 bases and the J segment 3 bases; nucleotides outside the gene matches: 7. Germline assignment: CDR1 DFQATT and CDR2 SNEGSKA (reference sequence). CDR3 DNA sequence: TGCAGTGCTTCCGGACAGGCTATCTACGAGCAGTACTTC. Amino acid sequence: CSASGQAIYEQYF.

This clonotype was seen only a few times. The J gene is TRBJ2-3, the V gene TRBV12-5, with 7 bases that match TRBD2. The CDR3 has 13 residues. The germline CDR1 and CDR2 sequences are LGHNT and FRNRAP. The V and J ends lost 6 bases and 2 bases, in that order; junction bases with no gene match: 2. CDR3 amino acids: CASGTSLTDTQYF. Written as DNA, the CDR3 is TGTGCTAGTGGGACTAGCCTCACAGATACGCAGTATTTT.